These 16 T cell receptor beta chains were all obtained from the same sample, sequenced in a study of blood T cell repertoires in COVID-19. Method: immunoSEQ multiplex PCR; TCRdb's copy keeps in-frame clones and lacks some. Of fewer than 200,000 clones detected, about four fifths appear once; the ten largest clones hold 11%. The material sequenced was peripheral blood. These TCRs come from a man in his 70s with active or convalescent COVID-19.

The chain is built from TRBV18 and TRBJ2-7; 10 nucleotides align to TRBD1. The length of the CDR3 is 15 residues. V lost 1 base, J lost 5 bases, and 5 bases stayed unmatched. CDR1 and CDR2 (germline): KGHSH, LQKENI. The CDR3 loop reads CASSPLGTGVNEQYF. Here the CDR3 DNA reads TGTGCCAGCTCACCACTGGGGACAGGGGTTAACGAGCAGTACTTC.

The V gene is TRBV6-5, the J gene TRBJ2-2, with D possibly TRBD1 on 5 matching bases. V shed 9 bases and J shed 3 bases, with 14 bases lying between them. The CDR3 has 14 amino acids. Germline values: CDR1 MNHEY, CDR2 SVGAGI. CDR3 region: CASFDSGYTGELFF. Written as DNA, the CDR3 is TGTGCCAGTTTCGACTCAGGGTACACCGGGGAGCTGTTTTTT.

CDR3 coding DNA: TGTGCCAGCAGCAAGGACAGGGGATATGGCTACACCTTC. Translating gives CASSKDRGYGYTF. The chain uses TRBV6-5 and TRBJ1-2; 9 nucleotides align to TRBD1. Germline CDR1 reads MNHEY; CDR2 reads SVGAGI. There are 13 residues in the CDR3. Trimming removed 6 bases from V and 5 bases from J; junction bases left unmatched: 4.

The CDR3 nucleotides are TGTGCCAGCAGCCGGGGGGCCAGGAGCACCGGGGAGCTGTTTTTT. Translating it yields CASSRGARSTGELFF. V is TRBV7-3 and J is TRBJ2-2; D possibly corresponds to TRBD2 (7 bases). CDR1 SGHTA and CDR2 FQGTGA come from the germline V gene. CDR3 length: 15 residues. Trimming cost V 5 bases and J 4 bases, with 14 bases left between them.

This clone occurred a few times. CDR3 DNA: TGTGCCACCAGCAGAAACAGGGAAAATGCGAACACCGGGGAGCTGTTTTTT. Its translation is CATSRNRENANTGELFF. V gene TRBV15 combines with J gene TRBJ2-2; TRBD1 might be the D (6 bases). V was pared by 2 bases and J by 0 bases, with 13 bases between. The CDR3 runs to 17 residues. Germline V lookup: CDR1 LNHNV, CDR2 YYDKDF (reference sequence).

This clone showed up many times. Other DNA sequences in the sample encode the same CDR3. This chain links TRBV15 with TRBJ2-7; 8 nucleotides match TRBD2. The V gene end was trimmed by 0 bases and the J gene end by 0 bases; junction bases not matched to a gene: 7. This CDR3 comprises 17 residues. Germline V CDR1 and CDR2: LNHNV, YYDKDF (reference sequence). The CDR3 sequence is CATSRDRLAGSSYEQYF. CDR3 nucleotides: TGTGCCACCAGCAGAGATCGGCTAGCGGGTAGCTCCTACGAGCAGTACTTC.

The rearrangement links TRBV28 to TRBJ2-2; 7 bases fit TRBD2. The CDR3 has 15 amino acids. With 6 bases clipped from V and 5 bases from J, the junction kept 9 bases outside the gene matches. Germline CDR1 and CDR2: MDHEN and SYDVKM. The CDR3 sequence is CASSPVAGVTGELFF. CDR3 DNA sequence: TGTGCCAGCAGCCCTGTTGCGGGGGTAACCGGGGAGCTGTTTTTT.

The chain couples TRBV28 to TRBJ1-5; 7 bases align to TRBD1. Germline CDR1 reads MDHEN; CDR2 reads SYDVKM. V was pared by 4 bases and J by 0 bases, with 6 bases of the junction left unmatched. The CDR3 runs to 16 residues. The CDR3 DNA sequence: TGTGCCAGCAGTTACGCCGGGACAGATAGCAATCAGCCCCAGCATTTT. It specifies CASSYAGTDSNQPQHF.

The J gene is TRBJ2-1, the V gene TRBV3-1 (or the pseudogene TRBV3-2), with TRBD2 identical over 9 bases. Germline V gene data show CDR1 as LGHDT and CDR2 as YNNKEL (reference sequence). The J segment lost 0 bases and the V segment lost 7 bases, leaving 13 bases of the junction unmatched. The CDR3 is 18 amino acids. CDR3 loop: CASTRLPSGKSSYNEQFF. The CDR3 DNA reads TGTGCCAGCACAAGACTTCCTAGCGGGAAAAGCTCCTACAATGAGCAGTTCTTC.

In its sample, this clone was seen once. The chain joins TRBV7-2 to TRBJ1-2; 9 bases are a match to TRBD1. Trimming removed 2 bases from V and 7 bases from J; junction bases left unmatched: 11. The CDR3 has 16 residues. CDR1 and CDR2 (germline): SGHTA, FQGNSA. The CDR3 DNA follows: TGTGCCAGCAGCTTAAGGGGGACAGGGAAACATGGTGGCTACACCTTC. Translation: CASSLRGTGKHGGYTF. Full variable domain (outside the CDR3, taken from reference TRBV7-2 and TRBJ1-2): GAGVSQSPSNKVTEKGKDVELRCDPISGHTALYWYRQSLGQGLEFLIYFQGNSAPDKSGLPSDRFSAERTGGSVSTLTIQRTQQEDSAVYLCASSLRGTGKHGGYTFGSGTRLTVV.

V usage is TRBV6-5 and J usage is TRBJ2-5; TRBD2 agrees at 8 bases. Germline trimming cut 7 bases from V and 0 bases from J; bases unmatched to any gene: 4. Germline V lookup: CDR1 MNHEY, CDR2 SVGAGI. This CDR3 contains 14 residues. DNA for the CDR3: TGTGCCAGCACAATTAGCGGGAACCAAGAGACCCAGTACTTC. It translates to CASTISGNQETQYF.

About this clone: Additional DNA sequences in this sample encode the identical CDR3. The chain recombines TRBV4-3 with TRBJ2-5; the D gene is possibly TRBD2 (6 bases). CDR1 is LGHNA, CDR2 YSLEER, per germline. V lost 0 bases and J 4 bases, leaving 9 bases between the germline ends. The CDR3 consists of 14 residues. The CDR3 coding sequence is TGCGCCAGCAGCCAAGACCCGGGAGTAGAGACCCAGTACTTC. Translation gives CASSQDPGVETQYF.

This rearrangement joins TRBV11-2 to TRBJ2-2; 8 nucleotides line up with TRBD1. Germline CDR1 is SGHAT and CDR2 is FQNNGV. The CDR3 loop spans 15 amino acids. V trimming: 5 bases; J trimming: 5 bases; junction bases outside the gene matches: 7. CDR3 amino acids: CASSPTTGVTGELFF. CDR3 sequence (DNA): TGTGCCAGCAGCCCTACGACAGGGGTTACCGGGGAGCTGTTTTTT.

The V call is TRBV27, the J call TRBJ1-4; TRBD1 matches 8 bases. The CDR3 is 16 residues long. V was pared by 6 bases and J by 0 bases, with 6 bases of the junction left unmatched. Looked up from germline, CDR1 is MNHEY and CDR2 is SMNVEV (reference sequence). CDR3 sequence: CASRSGQDPTNEKLFF. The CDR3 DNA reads TGTGCCAGCAGATCGGGACAGGACCCAACTAATGAAAAACTGTTTTTT.

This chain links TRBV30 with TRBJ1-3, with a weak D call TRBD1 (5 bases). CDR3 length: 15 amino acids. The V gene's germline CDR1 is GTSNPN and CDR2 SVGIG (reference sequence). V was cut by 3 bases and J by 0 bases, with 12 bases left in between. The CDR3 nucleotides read TGTGCCTGGAGGAGGGACGGGAGCTCTGGAAACACCATATATTTT. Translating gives CAWRRDGSSGNTIYF.

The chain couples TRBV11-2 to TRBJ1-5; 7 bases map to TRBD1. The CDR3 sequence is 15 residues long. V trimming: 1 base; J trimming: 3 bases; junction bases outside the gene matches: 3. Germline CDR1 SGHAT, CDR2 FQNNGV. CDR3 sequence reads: CASSLGRGNNQPQHF. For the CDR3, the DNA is TGTGCCAGCAGCTTAGGCAGGGGGAACAATCAGCCCCAGCATTTT.